The 16 T cell receptor beta chains below come from one sample, sequenced in a study of T cells after yellow fever vaccination. TCRdb re-derived calls from the 5' RACE reads in MiXCR, one entry per CDR3 protein. The data show around 300,000 distinct CDR3 sequences, about 4% seen once. Sequencing used PBMCs, obtained 5 days after the yellow fever booster vaccination. These TCRs come from a man between 18 and 29 years old who received the YFV17D yellow fever vaccine.

Many counts were recorded for this clonotype. V usage is TRBV9 and J usage is TRBJ2-1, with TRBD1 as a possible D gene (6 bases). CDR3 size: 17 residues. The germline gives CDR1 SGDLS, CDR2 YYNGEE. Trimming shortened V by 0 bases and J by 0 bases, and 13 bases separated the two germline ends. The CDR3 DNA sequence: TGTGCCAGCAGCGTAGGGGGGCTTTTGAGCTCCTACAATGAGCAGTTCTTC. Amino acids: CASSVGGLLSSYNEQFF.

The sample holds many counts of this clonotype. The chain links TRBV29-1 to TRBJ2-3, with D unresolved. Germline V lookup: CDR1 SQVTM, CDR2 ANQGSEA. V was pared by 6 bases and J by 10 bases, with 11 bases between. The CDR3 is 10 residues long. In DNA form, the CDR3 reads TGCAGCGTGCCGGATGTGCCGCAGTATTTT. As protein: CSVPDVPQYF.

This clonotype was observed a handful of times. The chain uses TRBV12-3 or TRBV12-4 and TRBJ1-2; no firm D call. The V gene lost 10 bases and the J gene lost 8 bases, with 17 bases spanning the gap. This CDR3 comprises 12 residues. DNA of the CDR3: TGTGCCAAGGGAGGGCCAGCGGGAGGCTACACCTTC. This translates into CAKGGPAGGYTF.

There are many counts of this clonotype. The chain recombines TRBV5-1 with TRBJ2-5; 7 positions agree with TRBD1. CDR3 length equals 14 residues. From germline, CDR1 is SGHRS and CDR2 YFSETQ. The J segment lost 5 bases and the V segment lost 5 bases, leaving 9 bases of the junction unmatched. CDR3 in DNA: TGCGCCAGCAGTGTGACAGGGCTCGGGGAGACCCAGTACTTC. Translation gives CASSVTGLGETQYF.

V gene TRBV20-1 combines with J gene TRBJ2-2; maybe TRBD2 (6 bases). Trimming stripped 1 base from V and 0 bases from J, with 12 bases between. The length of the CDR3 is 16 residues. Per the germline V gene, CDR1 is DFQATT and CDR2 is SNEGSKA (reference sequence). The CDR3 sequence: CSARAPGLPNTGELFF. Written as DNA, the CDR3 is TGCAGTGCTAGAGCCCCGGGACTGCCGAACACCGGGGAGCTGTTTTTT.

About this clonotype itself: One base away lies a much larger clone, so this may be a sequencing read error. The chain links TRBV20-1 to TRBJ2-1; maybe TRBD1 (6 bases). This CDR3 comprises 12 residues. V shed 4 bases and J shed 3 bases, with 7 bases lying between them. Looked up from germline, CDR1 is DFQATT and CDR2 is SNEGSKA (reference sequence). The CDR3 bases are TGCAGTGCTACCAGGGGCTACAATGAGCAGTTCTTC. This encodes CSATRGYNEQFF.

This clonotype was recorded a few times. The gene calls are TRBV27 and TRBJ1-3; D is undetermined. The CDR3 has 16 residues. Germline CDR1 MNHEY, CDR2 SMNVEV (reference sequence). Trimming shortened V by 3 bases and J by 3 bases, and 15 bases separated the two germline ends. This chain's CDR3 is CASSFHQSGNGNTIYF. The CDR3 DNA follows: TGTGCCAGCAGTTTTCATCAATCCGGGAATGGAAACACCATATATTTT.

This clonotype occurred a few times. The genes are TRBV29-1 and TRBJ1-4; TRBD1 is a possible D gene (6 bases). This CDR3 region has 16 residues. Trimming removed 4 bases at V and 4 bases at J, with 19 bases between. CDR1 is SQVTM and CDR2 is ANQGSEA in the germline V gene. The CDR3 is CSVVEIRGQSNEKLFF. The CDR3 coding sequence is TGCAGCGTTGTGGAGATTAGGGGACAAAGTAATGAAAAACTGTTTTTT.

This clonotype appeared a few times. This rearrangement joins TRBV7-8 to TRBJ1-5, with D perhaps TRBD1 (5 bases). This CDR3 has 16 amino acids. V was pared by 5 bases and J by 0 bases, with 14 bases between. In germline, CDR1 is SGHVS, CDR2 FQNEAQ. For the CDR3, the DNA is TGTGCCAGCAGCGCCGGGAGGGGATATAGCAATCAGCCCCAGCATTTT. It specifies CASSAGRGYSNQPQHF.

This clonotype was observed a few times. The J gene is TRBJ2-2, the V gene TRBV20-1, with TRBD1 identical over 9 bases. The ends lost 5 bases at V and 1 base at J; junction bases unmatched: 2. The CDR3 length is 14 residues. CDR1 and CDR2 (germline): DFQATT, SNEGSKA (reference sequence). The CDR3 spells CSALDRGNTGELFF. CDR3 sequence (DNA): TGCAGTGCTCTGGACAGGGGGAACACCGGGGAGCTGTTTTTT.

This clonotype was recorded at least ten times. The chain combines TRBV15 with TRBJ2-2; possible D gene TRBD2, 6 bases. This CDR3 is built from 14 residues. Trimming cost V 0 bases and J 7 bases, with 9 bases left between them. Germline CDR1 is LNHNV and CDR2 is YYDKDF (reference sequence). CDR3: CATSRDLGGGELFF. The CDR3 DNA is TGTGCCACCAGCAGAGATTTGGGGGGCGGGGAGCTGTTTTTT.

This clonotype was counted at least ten times. The V call is TRBV10-1, the J call TRBJ2-7; D possibly uses TRBD1 or TRBD2 (5 bases each). The CDR3 covers 16 residues. Per germline, CDR1 WNHNN and CDR2 SYGVQD (reference sequence). V lost 10 bases and J 5 bases, leaving 27 bases between the germline ends. The CDR3 sequence: CANRLGTPRLVDEQYV. CDR3 DNA: TGCGCCAATCGTTTGGGGACCCCCCGTTTGGTCGACGAGCAGTACGTC.

V usage is TRBV12-5 and J usage is TRBJ2-3; D unresolved. This CDR3 has 13 residues. V lost 6 bases, J lost 0 bases, and 7 bases lay in between. The germline V gene encodes CDR1 LGHNT and CDR2 FRNRAP. The CDR3 here is CASGADSTDTQYF. CDR3 DNA: TGTGCTAGTGGAGCCGACAGCACAGATACGCAGTATTTT.

This clonotype occurred a few times. The chain links TRBV3-1 to TRBJ1-1, with a possible D match to TRBD1 (5 bases). Trimming shortened V by 4 bases and J by 4 bases, and 13 bases separated the two germline ends. Germline CDR1 is LGHDT and CDR2 is YNNKEL (reference sequence). The CDR3 runs to 14 residues. The CDR3 here is CASSRLQDGTEAFF. CDR3 in DNA: TGTGCCAGCAGCCGCCTACAGGATGGCACTGAAGCTTTCTTT. Variable domain in full (rest from reference TRBV3-1 and TRBJ1-1): DTAVSQTPKYLVTQMGNDKSIKCEQNLGHDTMYWYKQDSKKFLKIMFSYNNKELIINETVPNRFSPKSPDKAHLNLHINSLELGDSAVYFCASSRLQDGTEAFFGQGTRLTVV.

This clonotype turned up a few times. This chain links TRBV6-1 with TRBJ1-5, with D perhaps TRBD1 (5 bases). Germline assignment: CDR1 MNHNS and CDR2 SASEGT. The CDR3 loop spans 14 amino acids. The CDR3 spells CGTGREAGNQPQHF. The CDR3 region has the DNA TGTGGAACAGGCAGGGAGGCCGGCAATCAGCCCCAGCATTTT.

This clonotype has ten or more counts. The gene calls are TRBV7-2 and TRBJ2-3; 8 bases fit TRBD1. V lost 6 bases to trimming and J lost 1 base; unmatched junction nucleotides: 3. This CDR3 spans 14 amino acids. Germline V gene sequence: CDR1 SGHTA, CDR2 FQGNSA. The CDR3 sequence: CASRDRGGTDTQYF. For the CDR3, the DNA is TGTGCCAGCAGAGACAGGGGTGGCACAGATACGCAGTATTTT.